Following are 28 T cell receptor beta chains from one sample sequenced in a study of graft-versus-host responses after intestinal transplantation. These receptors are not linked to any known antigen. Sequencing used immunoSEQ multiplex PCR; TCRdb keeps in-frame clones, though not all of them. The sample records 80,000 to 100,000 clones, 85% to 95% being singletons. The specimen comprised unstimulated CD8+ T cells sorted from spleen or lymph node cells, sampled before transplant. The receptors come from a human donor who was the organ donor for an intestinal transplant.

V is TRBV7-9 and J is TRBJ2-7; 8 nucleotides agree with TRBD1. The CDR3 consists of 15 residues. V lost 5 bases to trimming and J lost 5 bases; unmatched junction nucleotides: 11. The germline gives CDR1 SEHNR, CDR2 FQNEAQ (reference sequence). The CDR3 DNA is TGTGCCAGCAGCCCGGCCGTGGACAGGGCCAACGAGCAGTACTTC. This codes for CASSPAVDRANEQYF.

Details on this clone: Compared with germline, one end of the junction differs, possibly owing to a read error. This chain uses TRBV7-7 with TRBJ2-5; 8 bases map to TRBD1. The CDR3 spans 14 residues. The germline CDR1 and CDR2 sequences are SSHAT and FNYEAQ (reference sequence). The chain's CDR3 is CASSSGTGQETQYF. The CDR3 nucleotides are TGTGCTAGCAGCTCCGGGACAGGACAAGAGACCCAGTACTTC.

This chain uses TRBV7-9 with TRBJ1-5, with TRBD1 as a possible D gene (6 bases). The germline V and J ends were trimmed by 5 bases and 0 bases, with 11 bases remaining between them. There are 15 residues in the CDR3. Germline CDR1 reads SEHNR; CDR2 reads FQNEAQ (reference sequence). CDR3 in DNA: TGTGCCAGCAGCCCAGGACAGTATAGCAATCAGCCCCAGCATTTT. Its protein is CASSPGQYSNQPQHF.

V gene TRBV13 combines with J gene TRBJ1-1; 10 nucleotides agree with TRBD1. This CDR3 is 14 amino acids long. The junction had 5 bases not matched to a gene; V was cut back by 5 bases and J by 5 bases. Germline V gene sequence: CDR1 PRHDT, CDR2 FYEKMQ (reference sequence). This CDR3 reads CASSPGDRGTEAFF. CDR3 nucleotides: TGTGCCAGCAGCCCGGGGGACAGGGGAACTGAAGCTTTCTTT.

The CDR3 spells CASKLGLAGNNEQFF. In DNA, the CDR3 is TGCGCCAGCAAGTTGGGACTAGCGGGCAACAATGAGCAGTTCTTC. The chain has TRBV5-1 and TRBJ2-1; 12 bases are a match to TRBD2. Germline CDR1 and CDR2: SGHRS and YFSETQ. The CDR3 runs to 15 residues. V trimming: 6 bases; J trimming: 5 bases; junction bases outside the gene matches: 6.

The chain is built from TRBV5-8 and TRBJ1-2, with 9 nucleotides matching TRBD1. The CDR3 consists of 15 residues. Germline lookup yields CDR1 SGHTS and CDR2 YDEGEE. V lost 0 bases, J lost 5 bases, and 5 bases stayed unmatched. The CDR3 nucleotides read TGTGCCAGCAGCTTGGGGACAGGGGCGGATTATGGCTACACCTTC. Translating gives CASSLGTGADYGYTF.

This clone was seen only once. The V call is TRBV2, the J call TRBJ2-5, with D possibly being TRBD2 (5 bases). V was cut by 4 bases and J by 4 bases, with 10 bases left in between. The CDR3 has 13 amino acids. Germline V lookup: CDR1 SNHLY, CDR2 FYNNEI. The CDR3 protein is CASSGPGLETQYF. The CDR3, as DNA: TGTGCCAGCAGTGGACCGGGGTTAGAGACCCAGTACTTC.

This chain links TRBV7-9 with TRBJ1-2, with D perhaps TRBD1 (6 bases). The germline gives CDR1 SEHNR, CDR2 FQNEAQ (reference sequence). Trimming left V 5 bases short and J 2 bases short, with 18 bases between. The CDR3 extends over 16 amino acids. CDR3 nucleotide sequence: TGTGCCAGCAGCCCTCCCCCAGGGGCCCACAACTATGGCTACACCTTC. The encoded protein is CASSPPPGAHNYGYTF.

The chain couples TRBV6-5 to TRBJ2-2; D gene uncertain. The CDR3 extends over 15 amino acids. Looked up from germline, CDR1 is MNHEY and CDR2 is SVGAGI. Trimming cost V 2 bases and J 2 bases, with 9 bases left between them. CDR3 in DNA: TGTGCCAGCAGTTACCAGACATACAACACCGGGGAGCTGTTTTTT. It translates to CASSYQTYNTGELFF.

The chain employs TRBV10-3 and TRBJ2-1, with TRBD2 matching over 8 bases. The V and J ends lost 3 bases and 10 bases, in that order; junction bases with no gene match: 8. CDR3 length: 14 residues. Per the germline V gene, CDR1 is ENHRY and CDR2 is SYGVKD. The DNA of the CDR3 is TGTGCCATCAGTGACCCAGCGGGAGAGGAAGAGCAGTTCTTC. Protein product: CAISDPAGEEEQFF.

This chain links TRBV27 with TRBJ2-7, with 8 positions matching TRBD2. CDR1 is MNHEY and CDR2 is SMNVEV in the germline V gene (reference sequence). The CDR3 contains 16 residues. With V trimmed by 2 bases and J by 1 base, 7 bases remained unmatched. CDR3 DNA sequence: TGTGCCAGCAGTTTAACAGGAGCGGGAGCATCCTACGAGCAGTACTTC. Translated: CASSLTGAGASYEQYF.

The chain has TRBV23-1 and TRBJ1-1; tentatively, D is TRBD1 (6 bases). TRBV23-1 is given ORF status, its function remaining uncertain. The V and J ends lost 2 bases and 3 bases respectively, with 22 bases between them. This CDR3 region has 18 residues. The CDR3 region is CASSQISSAGAGDTEAFF. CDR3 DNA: TGCGCCAGCAGTCAAATTTCGTCGGCAGGGGCGGGCGACACTGAAGCTTTCTTT.

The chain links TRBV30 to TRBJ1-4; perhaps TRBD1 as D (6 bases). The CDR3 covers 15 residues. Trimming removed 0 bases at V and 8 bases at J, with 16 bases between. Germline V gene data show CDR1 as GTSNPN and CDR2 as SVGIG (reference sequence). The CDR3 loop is CAWSVAGGRKEKLFF. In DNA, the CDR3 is TGTGCCTGGAGTGTCGCGGGGGGGCGAAAAGAAAAACTGTTTTTT.

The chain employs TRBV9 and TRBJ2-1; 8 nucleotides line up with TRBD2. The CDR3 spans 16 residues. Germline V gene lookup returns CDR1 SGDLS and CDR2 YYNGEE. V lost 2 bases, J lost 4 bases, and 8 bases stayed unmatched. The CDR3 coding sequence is TGTGCCAGCAGCGTTCCGGGACTAGAGCTATACAATGAGCAGTTCTTC. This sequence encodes CASSVPGLELYNEQFF.

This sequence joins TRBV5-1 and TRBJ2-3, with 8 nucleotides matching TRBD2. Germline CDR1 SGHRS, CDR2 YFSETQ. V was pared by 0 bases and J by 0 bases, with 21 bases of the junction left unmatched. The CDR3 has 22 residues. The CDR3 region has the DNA TGCGCCAGCAGCTTGGCCATCTGGGGGCGCGGAATAGCGGGGCGTAGCACAGATACGCAGTATTTT. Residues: CASSLAIWGRGIAGRSTDTQYF.

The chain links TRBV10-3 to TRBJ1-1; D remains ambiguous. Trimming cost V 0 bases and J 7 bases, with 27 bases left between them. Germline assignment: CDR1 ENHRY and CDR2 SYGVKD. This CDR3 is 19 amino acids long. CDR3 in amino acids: CAISESPAVWARALGEAFF. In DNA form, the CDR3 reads TGTGCCATCAGTGAGTCCCCCGCGGTGTGGGCGCGGGCTTTAGGTGAAGCTTTCTTT.

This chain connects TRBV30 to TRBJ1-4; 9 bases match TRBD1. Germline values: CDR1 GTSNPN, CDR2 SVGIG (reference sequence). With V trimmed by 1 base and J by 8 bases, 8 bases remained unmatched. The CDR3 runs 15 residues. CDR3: CAWSDQTGGGEKLFF. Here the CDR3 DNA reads TGTGCCTGGAGTGACCAGACAGGGGGTGGAGAAAAACTGTTTTTT.

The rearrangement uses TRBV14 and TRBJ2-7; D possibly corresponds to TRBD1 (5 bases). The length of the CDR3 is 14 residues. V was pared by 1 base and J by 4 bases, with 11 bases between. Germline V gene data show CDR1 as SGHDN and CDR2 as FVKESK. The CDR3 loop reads CASSQGQFSYEQYF. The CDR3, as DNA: TGTGCCAGCAGCCAAGGACAGTTTAGTTACGAGCAGTACTTC.

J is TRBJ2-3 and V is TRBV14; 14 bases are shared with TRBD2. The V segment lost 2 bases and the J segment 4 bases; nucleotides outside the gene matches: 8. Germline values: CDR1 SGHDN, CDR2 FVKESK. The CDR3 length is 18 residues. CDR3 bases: TGTGCCAGCAGCCAAAGACTAGCGGGGGGGAACTGGGCAGATACGCAGTATTTT. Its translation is CASSQRLAGGNWADTQYF.

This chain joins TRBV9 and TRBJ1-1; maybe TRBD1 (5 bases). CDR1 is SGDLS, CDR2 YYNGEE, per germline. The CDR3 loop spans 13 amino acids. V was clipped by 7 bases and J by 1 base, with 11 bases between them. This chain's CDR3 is CASGGDWNTEAFF. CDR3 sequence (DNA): TGTGCCAGCGGCGGGGACTGGAACACTGAAGCTTTCTTT.

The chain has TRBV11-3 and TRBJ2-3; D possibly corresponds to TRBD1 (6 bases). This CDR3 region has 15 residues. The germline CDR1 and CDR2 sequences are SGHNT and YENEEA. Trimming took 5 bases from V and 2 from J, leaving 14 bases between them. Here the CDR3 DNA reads TGTGCCAGCAGCACCTGGACAGATAACACAGATACGCAGTATTTT. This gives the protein CASSTWTDNTDTQYF. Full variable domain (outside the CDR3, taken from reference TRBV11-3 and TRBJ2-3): EAGVVQSPRYKIIEKKQPVAFWCNPISGHNTLYWYLQNLGQGPELLIRYENEEAVDDSQLPKDRFSAERLKGVDSTLKIQPAELGDSAVYLCASSTWTDNTDTQYFGPGTRLTVL.

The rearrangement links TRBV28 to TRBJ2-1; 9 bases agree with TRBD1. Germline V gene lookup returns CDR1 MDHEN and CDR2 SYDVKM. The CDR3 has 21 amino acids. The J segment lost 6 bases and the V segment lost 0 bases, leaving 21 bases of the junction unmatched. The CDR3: CASSLWVGGQGGDRVSNEQFF. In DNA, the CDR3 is TGTGCCAGCAGTTTATGGGTCGGGGGACAGGGTGGAGATAGAGTGAGCAATGAGCAGTTCTTC.

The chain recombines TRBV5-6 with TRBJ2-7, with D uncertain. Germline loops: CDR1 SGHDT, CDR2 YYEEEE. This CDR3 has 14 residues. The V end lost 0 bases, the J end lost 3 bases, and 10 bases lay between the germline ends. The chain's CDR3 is CASSLAGTYYEQYF. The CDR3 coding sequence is TGTGCCAGCAGCTTGGCGGGTACCTACTACGAGCAGTACTTC.

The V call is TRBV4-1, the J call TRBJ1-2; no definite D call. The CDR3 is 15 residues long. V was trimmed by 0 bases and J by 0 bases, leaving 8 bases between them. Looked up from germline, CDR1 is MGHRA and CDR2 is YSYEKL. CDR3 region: CASSQDTVANYGYTF. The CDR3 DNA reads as TGCGCCAGCAGCCAAGATACGGTAGCTAACTATGGCTACACCTTC.

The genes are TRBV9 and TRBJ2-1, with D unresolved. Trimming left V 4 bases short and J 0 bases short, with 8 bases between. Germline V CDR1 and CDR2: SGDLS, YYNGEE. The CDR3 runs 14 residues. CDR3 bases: TGTGCCAGCAGCCCTCGCGACTCCTACAATGAGCAGTTCTTC. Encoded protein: CASSPRDSYNEQFF.

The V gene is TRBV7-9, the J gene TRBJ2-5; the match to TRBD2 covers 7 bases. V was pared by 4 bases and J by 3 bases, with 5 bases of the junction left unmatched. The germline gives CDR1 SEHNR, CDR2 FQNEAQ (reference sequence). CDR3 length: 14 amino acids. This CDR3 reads CASSSDRGEETQYF. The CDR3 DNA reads TGTGCCAGCAGCTCCGATCGGGGGGAAGAGACCCAGTACTTC.

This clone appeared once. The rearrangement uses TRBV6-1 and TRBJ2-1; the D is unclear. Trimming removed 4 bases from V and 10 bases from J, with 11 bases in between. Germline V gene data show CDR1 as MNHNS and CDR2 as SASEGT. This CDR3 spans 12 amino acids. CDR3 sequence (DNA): TGTGCCAGCAGTGGGATGGGCGAGGAGCAGTTCTTC. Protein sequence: CASSGMGEEQFF.

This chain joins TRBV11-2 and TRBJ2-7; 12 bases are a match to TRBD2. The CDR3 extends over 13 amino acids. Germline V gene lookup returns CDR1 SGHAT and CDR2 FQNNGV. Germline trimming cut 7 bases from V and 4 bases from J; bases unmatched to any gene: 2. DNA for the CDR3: TGTGCCAGCACAGGACTAGCGGGATACGAGCAGTACTTC. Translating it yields CASTGLAGYEQYF.